The 5 T cell receptor beta chains in this list originate from one sample, sequenced in a study of cytomegalovirus exposure and HLA in healthy donors. 13 Jbeta primers and 60 Vbeta primers were used for the PCR. The assay was immunoSEQ multiplex PCR, and TCRdb's table has in-frame clones only and misses some. The sample lists around 140,000 clones, 79% occurring once. What was sequenced was PBMCs. These receptors were collected from a male donor in good health and CMV-seronegative.

The V and J genes are TRBV2 and TRBJ2-2, with D tentatively TRBD2 (5 bases). The V end was cut by 6 bases, the J end by 6 bases, with 11 bases between. The CDR3 spans 13 residues. Germline V lookup: CDR1 SNHLY, CDR2 FYNNEI. CDR3 amino acids: CASRRSSAGELFF. The CDR3 nucleotides are TGTGCCAGCAGGAGGAGTAGCGCCGGGGAGCTGTTTTTT.

This rearrangement joins TRBV6-5 to TRBJ2-1; possible D gene TRBD1, 5 bases. V was shortened by 4 bases and J by 2 bases, with 12 bases between the two germline ends. The CDR3 covers 15 residues. CDR1 and CDR2 from the germline V gene are MNHEY and SVGAGI. CDR3 region: CASSSGQGPYNEQFF. The DNA of the CDR3 is TGTGCCAGCAGTTCCGGACAAGGCCCCTACAATGAGCAGTTCTTC.

The chain combines TRBV2 with TRBJ2-5; maybe TRBD1 (7 bases). Germline V CDR1 and CDR2: SNHLY, FYNNEI. Trimming removed 11 bases at V and 5 bases at J, with 24 bases between. This CDR3 comprises 15 residues. CDR3 in DNA: TGTGCCGGATCACTAGACAGGGCGGGGAGGGAGACCCAGTACTTC. This codes for CAGSLDRAGRETQYF.

The chain joins TRBV15 to TRBJ2-2; a possible D gene is TRBD1 (5 bases). In germline, CDR1 is LNHNV, CDR2 YYDKDF (reference sequence). Trimming pared 4 bases from V and 7 bases from J, leaving 13 bases between. This CDR3 spans 14 amino acids. The CDR3 reads CATSTSSGFGELFF. The CDR3 DNA is TGTGCCACCAGCACCAGTTCAGGGTTCGGGGAGCTGTTTTTT.

The genes are TRBV11-3 and TRBJ1-1; D may be TRBD1 (5 bases). With 5 bases removed from V and 1 base from J, the gap between germline ends came to 14 bases. The length of the CDR3 is 15 residues. Germline CDR1 SGHNT, CDR2 YENEEA. The CDR3 sequence: CASSPAGTGNTEAFF. The CDR3, as DNA: TGTGCCAGCAGCCCCGCGGGGACGGGGAACACTGAAGCTTTCTTT.